These 4 T cell receptor beta chains were sequenced from one sample in a study of T cells after somatic rescue of genetic block. Method: immunoSEQ multiplex PCR; TCRdb's copy keeps in-frame clones and lacks some. The sample includes some 15,000 clones, approximately 70% of them seen just once. The specimen was peripheral blood mononuclear cells (PBMCs). These receptor sequences come from a man between 18 and 29 years old.

This clone was seen only once. V is TRBV19 and J is TRBJ2-1; D remains unclear. Germline V CDR1 and CDR2: LNHDA, SQIVND (reference sequence). The CDR3 totals 16 residues. V gave up 3 bases and J gave up 0 bases, with 12 bases separating them. The CDR3 spells CASSMLRSSSYNEQFF. The CDR3 DNA is TGTGCCAGTAGTATGCTCAGGTCGAGCTCCTACAATGAGCAGTTCTTC.

This chain joins TRBV5-1 and TRBJ2-1; 16 bases are shared with TRBD2. The CDR3 is made up of 17 amino acids. Trimming removed 4 bases from V and 4 bases from J; junction bases left unmatched: 5. Per the germline V gene, CDR1 is SGHRS and CDR2 is YFSETQ. The chain's CDR3 is CASSPGLAGGHYNEQFF. The CDR3 coding sequence is TGCGCCAGCAGCCCGGGACTAGCGGGGGGGCATTACAATGAGCAGTTCTTC.

Within the sample, this clone is medium-sized. This chain joins TRBV11-1 and TRBJ2-7, with unresolved D. Germline V CDR1 and CDR2: SGHAT, FQDESV (reference sequence). This CDR3 is built from 14 residues. Trimming stripped 3 bases from V and 5 bases from J, with 14 bases between. CDR3 in amino acids: CASSFGPGGHEQYF. The CDR3 region has the DNA TGTGCCAGCAGCTTTGGACCCGGCGGCCACGAGCAGTACTTC.

The chain combines TRBV15 with TRBJ1-1; possibly TRBD1 for D (5 bases). The CDR3 extends over 16 amino acids. The germline CDR1 and CDR2 sequences are LNHNV and YYDKDF (reference sequence). V dropped 0 bases and J dropped 4 bases, with 15 bases sitting between them. The CDR3 sequence is CATSRETPGFGTEAFF. The CDR3 DNA reads TGTGCCACCAGCAGAGAAACCCCAGGGTTTGGCACTGAAGCTTTCTTT. Together with reference TRBV15 and TRBJ1-1, the CDR3 gives the full variable domain: DAMVIQNPRYQVTQFGKPVTLSCSQTLNHNVMYWYQQKSSQAPKLLFHYYDKDFNNEADTPDNFQSRRPNTSFCFLDIRSPGLGDTAMYLCATSRETPGFGTEAFFGQGTRLTVV.